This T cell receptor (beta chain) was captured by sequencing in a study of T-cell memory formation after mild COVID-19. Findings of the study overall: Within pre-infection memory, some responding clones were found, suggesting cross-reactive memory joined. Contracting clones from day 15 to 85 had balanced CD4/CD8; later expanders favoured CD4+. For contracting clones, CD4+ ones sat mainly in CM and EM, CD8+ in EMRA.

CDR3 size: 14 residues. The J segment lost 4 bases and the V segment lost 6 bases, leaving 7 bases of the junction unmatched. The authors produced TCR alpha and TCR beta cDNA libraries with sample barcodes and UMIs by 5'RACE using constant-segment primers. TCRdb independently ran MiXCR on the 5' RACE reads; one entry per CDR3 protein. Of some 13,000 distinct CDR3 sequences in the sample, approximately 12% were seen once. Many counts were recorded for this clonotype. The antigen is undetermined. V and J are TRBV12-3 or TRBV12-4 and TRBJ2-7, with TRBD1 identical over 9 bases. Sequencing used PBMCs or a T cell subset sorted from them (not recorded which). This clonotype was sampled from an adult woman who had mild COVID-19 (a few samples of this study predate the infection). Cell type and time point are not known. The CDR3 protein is CASRDGTGNYEQYF. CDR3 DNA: TGTGCCAGCAGGGACGGGACAGGGAATTACGAGCAGTACTTC.